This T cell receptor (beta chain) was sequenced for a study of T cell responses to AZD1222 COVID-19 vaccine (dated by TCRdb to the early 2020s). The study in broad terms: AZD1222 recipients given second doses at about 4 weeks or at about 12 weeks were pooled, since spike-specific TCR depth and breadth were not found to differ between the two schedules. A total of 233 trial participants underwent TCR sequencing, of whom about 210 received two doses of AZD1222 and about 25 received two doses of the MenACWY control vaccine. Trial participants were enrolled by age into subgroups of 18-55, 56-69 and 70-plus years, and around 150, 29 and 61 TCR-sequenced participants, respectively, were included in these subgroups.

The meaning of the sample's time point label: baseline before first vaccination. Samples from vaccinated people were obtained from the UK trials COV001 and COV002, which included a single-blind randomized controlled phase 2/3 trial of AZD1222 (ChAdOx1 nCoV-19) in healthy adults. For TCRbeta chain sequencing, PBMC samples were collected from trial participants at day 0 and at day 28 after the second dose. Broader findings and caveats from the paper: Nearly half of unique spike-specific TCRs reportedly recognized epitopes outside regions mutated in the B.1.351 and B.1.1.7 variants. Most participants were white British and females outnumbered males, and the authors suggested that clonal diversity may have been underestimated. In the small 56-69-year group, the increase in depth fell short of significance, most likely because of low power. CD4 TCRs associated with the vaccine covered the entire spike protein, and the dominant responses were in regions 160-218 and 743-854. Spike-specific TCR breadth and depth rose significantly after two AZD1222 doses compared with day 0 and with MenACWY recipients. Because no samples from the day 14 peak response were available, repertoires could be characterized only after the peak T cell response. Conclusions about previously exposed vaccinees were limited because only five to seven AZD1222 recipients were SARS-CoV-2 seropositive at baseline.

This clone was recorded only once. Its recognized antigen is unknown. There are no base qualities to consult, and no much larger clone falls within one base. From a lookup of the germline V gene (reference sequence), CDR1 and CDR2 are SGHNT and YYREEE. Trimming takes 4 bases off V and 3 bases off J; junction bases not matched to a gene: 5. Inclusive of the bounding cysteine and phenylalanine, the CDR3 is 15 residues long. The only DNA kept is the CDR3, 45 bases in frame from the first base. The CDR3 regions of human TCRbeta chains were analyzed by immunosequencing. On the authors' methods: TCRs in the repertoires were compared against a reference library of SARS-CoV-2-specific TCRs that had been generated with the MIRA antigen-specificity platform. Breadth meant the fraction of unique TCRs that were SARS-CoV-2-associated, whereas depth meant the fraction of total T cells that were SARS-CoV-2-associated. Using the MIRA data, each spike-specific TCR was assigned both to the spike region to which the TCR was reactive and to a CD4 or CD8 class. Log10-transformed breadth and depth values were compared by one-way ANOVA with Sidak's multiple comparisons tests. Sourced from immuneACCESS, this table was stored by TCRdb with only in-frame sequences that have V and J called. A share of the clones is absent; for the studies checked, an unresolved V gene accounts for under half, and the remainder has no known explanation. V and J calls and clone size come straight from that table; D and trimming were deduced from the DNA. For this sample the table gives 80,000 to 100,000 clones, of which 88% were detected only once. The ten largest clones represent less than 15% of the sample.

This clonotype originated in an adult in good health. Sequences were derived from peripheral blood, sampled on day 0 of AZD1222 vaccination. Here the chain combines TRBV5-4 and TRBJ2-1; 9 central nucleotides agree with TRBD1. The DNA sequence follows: TGTGCCAGCAGCGGCCGGGACAGGGACTACAATGAGCAGTTCTTC. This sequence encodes CASSGRDRDYNEQFF.